The 31 T cell receptor beta chains listed next were all sequenced from one sample in a study of blood T cell repertoires in COVID-19. Sequencing used immunoSEQ multiplex PCR; TCRdb keeps in-frame clones, though not all of them. The sample has 200,000 to 300,000 clones, about 84% seen once; the top ten hold about 5.4%. Sequenced input: peripheral blood. Receptors originate from a woman aged 80 or over with COVID-19, enrolled during active disease.

This chain uses TRBV7-2 with TRBJ2-1; TRBD2 aligns across 10 bases. Germline V gene sequence: CDR1 SGHTA, CDR2 FQGNSA. The J segment lost 10 bases and the V segment lost 5 bases, leaving 11 bases of the junction unmatched. The CDR3 length is 15 residues. The chain's CDR3 is CASSTSGGAPVEQFF. CDR3 nucleotide sequence: TGTGCCAGCAGCACCAGCGGGGGGGCACCCGTCGAGCAGTTCTTC.

The genes are TRBV7-2 and TRBJ1-1; no firm D call. V gave up 4 bases and J gave up 7 bases, with 7 bases separating them. Germline CDR1 is SGHTA and CDR2 is FQGNSA. There are 11 residues in the CDR3. For the CDR3, the DNA is TGTGCCAGCAGCTGGCCTAGTGAAGCTTTCTTT. Translated, it gives CASSWPSEAFF.

The chain combines TRBV10-2 with TRBJ2-7; possibly TRBD1 for D (5 bases). Germline V gives CDR1 WSHSY, CDR2 SAAADI. V lost 2 bases and J 7 bases, leaving 12 bases between the germline ends. The CDR3 is made up of 13 amino acids. For the CDR3, the DNA is TGCGCCAGCAGTGAGAGACAGAGGAATGAGCAGTACGTC. Its translation: CASSERQRNEQYV.

The chain is built from TRBV30 and TRBJ1-2, with 9 bases fitting TRBD1. The CDR3 loop spans 12 amino acids. Germline loops: CDR1 GTSNPN, CDR2 SVGIG (reference sequence). With 5 bases clipped from V and 4 bases from J, the junction kept 2 bases outside the gene matches. The CDR3 DNA reads as TGTGCCTGGCAGGGACAGGGCTATGGCTACACCTTC. It yields the protein CAWQGQGYGYTF.

J is TRBJ2-3 and V is TRBV2; 8 bases are shared with TRBD1. Germline CDR1 SNHLY, CDR2 FYNNEI. This CDR3 has 14 amino acids. V trimming: 4 bases; J trimming: 3 bases; junction bases outside the gene matches: 3. The CDR3 here is CASSGRTGTDTQYF. CDR3 coding DNA: TGTGCCAGCAGTGGGCGGACAGGGACAGATACGCAGTATTTT.

This rearrangement joins TRBV18 to TRBJ2-5; D perhaps matches TRBD1 (6 bases). Looked up from germline, CDR1 is KGHSH and CDR2 is LQKENI. The CDR3 length is 15 residues. Trimming removed 0 bases from V and 1 base from J, with 9 bases in between. CDR3: CASSPPTGTQETQYF. Here the CDR3 DNA reads TGTGCCAGCTCACCACCGACAGGAACCCAAGAGACCCAGTACTTC.

This rearrangement joins TRBV18 to TRBJ1-1; D call uncertain. Per germline, CDR1 KGHSH and CDR2 LQKENI. With 1 base removed from V and 0 bases from J, the gap between germline ends came to 9 bases. CDR3 length: 15 residues. DNA of the CDR3: TGTGCCAGCTCACCACGCGAATTGATGAACACTGAAGCTTTCTTT. This codes for CASSPRELMNTEAFF.

The CDR3 sequence is CASSWGDTGELFF. CDR3 coding DNA: TGTGCCAGCAGCTGGGGGGACACCGGGGAGCTGTTTTTT. The gene calls are TRBV7-6 and TRBJ2-2; tentative D call: TRBD2 (6 bases). Trimming stripped 4 bases from V and 3 bases from J, with 6 bases between. The CDR3 extends over 13 amino acids. Germline CDR1 reads SGHVS; CDR2 reads FNYEAQ.

This chain connects TRBV18 to TRBJ1-1; D perhaps matches TRBD1 (5 bases). The CDR3 totals 14 residues. Germline CDR1 is KGHSH and CDR2 is LQKENI. The ends were cut back, 6 bases at V and 4 bases at J, with 15 bases in the middle. The chain's CDR3 is CASSRQGTTTEAFF. The CDR3 DNA reads as TGTGCCAGCTCCCGCCAGGGTACTACCACTGAAGCTTTCTTT.

The chain combines TRBV2 with TRBJ1-2; 9 bases map to TRBD1. J was trimmed by 4 bases and V by 4 bases; bases with no gene match: 7. This CDR3 spans 15 amino acids. Germline V gives CDR1 SNHLY, CDR2 FYNNEI. The CDR3 DNA sequence: TGTGCCAGCAGTGGGGGACAGGGAAGAATCTATGGCTACACCTTC. Translated: CASSGGQGRIYGYTF.

The rearrangement links TRBV9 to TRBJ1-2; D call uncertain. This CDR3 is 12 amino acids long. Germline CDR1 is SGDLS and CDR2 is YYNGEE. The V and J ends lost 4 bases and 6 bases respectively, with 10 bases between them. CDR3 loop: CASSRRLDGYTF. CDR3 DNA: TGTGCCAGCAGCAGGAGGTTAGATGGCTACACCTTC. The full variable domain, its missing parts supplied by reference TRBV9 and TRBJ1-2, is DSGVTQTPKHLITATGQRVTLRCSPRSGDLSVYWYQQSLDQGLQFLIQYYNGEERAKGNILERFSAQQFPDLHSELNLSSLELGDSALYFCASSRRLDGYTFGSGTRLTVV.

This sequence joins TRBV6-6 and TRBJ1-2, with 9 bases that match TRBD1. The CDR3 loop spans 15 amino acids. Germline V gives CDR1 MNHNY, CDR2 SVGAGI (reference sequence). J was trimmed by 0 bases and V by 4 bases; bases with no gene match: 3. CDR3 loop: CASSSRTGANYGYTF. The DNA for the CDR3 is TGTGCCAGCAGTTCAAGGACAGGGGCTAACTATGGCTACACCTTC.

This chain uses TRBV18 with TRBJ2-1, with 7 bases identical to TRBD2. The ends lost 1 base at V and 4 bases at J; junction bases unmatched: 7. The CDR3 sequence is 16 residues long. Germline CDR1 is KGHSH and CDR2 is LQKENI. In DNA form, the CDR3 reads TGTGCCAGCTCACCACAGGCGACCGGGGGGTACAATGAGCAGTTCTTC. Amino acid sequence: CASSPQATGGYNEQFF. The full variable domain, with the rest looked up from reference TRBV18 and TRBJ2-1, is NAGVMQNPRHLVRRRGQEARLRCSPMKGHSHVYWYRQLPEEGLKFMVYLQKENIIDESGMPKERFSAEFPKEGPSILRIQQVVRGDSAAYFCASSPQATGGYNEQFFGPGTRLTVL.

The sample holds one count of this clone. The V gene is TRBV11-2, the J gene TRBJ2-2, with 10 bases that match TRBD1. The germline V gene has CDR1 SGHAT and CDR2 FQNNGV. The CDR3 extends over 16 amino acids. V shed 5 bases, J shed 0 bases, and the junction held 3 bases outside the gene matches. In DNA, the CDR3 is TGTGCCAGCAGCCCAGGACAGGGGGCGAACACCGGGGAGCTGTTTTTT. Amino acids: CASSPGQGANTGELFF. The entire variable domain, with the rest obtained from reference TRBV11-2 and TRBJ2-2, is as follows: EAGVAQSPRYKIIEKRQSVAFWCNPISGHATLYWYQQILGQGPKLLIQFQNNGVVDDSQLPKDRFSAERLKGVDSTLKIQPAKLEDSAVYLCASSPGQGANTGELFFGEGSRLTVL.

The chain uses TRBV6-2 or TRBV6-3 and TRBJ1-2, with TRBD1 matching 10 bases. CDR1 and CDR2 from the germline V gene are MNHEY and SVGEGT. CDR3 length: 15 residues. Losses at the gene ends were 5 bases for V and 8 bases for J; bases not matched to a gene: 11. CDR3 nucleotide sequence: TGTGCCAGCAGTATATCCGGGACAGGGGCCTGGGGCTACACCTTC. This encodes CASSISGTGAWGYTF.

The rearrangement links TRBV6-5 to TRBJ2-1; 7 nucleotides agree with TRBD1. Looked up from germline, CDR1 is MNHEY and CDR2 is SVGAGI. This CDR3 comprises 13 residues. V was clipped by 6 bases and J by 10 bases; unmatched bases: 9. The CDR3 sequence: CASRPGGQQEQFF. The CDR3 DNA reads TGTGCCAGCAGGCCAGGGGGTCAACAGGAGCAGTTCTTC.

This rearrangement joins TRBV19 to TRBJ1-2; TRBD1 aligns across 10 bases. This CDR3 spans 15 amino acids. Germline V gives CDR1 LNHDA, CDR2 SQIVND (reference sequence). The V segment lost 8 bases and the J segment 7 bases; nucleotides outside the gene matches: 13. The CDR3 loop is CASSHPGQGIFGYTF. The DNA for the CDR3 is TGTGCCAGTTCACACCCGGGACAGGGGATCTTTGGCTACACCTTC.

The chain uses TRBV28 and TRBJ1-1; 7 bases align to TRBD1. J gave up 0 bases and V 5 bases, and 15 bases lay outside the gene matches. Germline V gene lookup returns CDR1 MDHEN and CDR2 SYDVKM. The length of the CDR3 is 18 residues. The CDR3 protein is CASSPPVVTGVMNTEAFF. The CDR3 nucleotides read TGTGCCAGCAGTCCGCCGGTGGTAACAGGGGTTATGAACACTGAAGCTTTCTTT.

The rearrangement joins TRBV19 to TRBJ2-5; TRBD2 agrees at 8 bases. The J segment lost 5 bases and the V segment lost 4 bases, leaving 9 bases of the junction unmatched. CDR1 and CDR2 (germline): LNHDA, SQIVND (reference sequence). CDR3 length: 15 residues. CDR3 bases: TGTGCCAGTAGTAACCCGGGGGGGCTTGGGGAGACCCAGTACTTC. Its translation: CASSNPGGLGETQYF.

V and J are TRBV6-1 and TRBJ1-2, with 9 bases that match TRBD1. The CDR3 is made up of 15 amino acids. J gave up 7 bases and V 2 bases, and 8 bases lay outside the gene matches. Germline CDR1 is MNHNS and CDR2 is SASEGT. The DNA of the CDR3 is TGTGCCAGCAGTGAATCTCAGGGACAGGGTACTGGCTACACCTTC. As protein: CASSESQGQGTGYTF.

The chain links TRBV11-3 to TRBJ1-2; D may be TRBD1 (6 bases). The V gene lost 5 bases and the J gene lost 3 bases, with 16 bases spanning the gap. CDR3 length: 15 amino acids. Germline V gene data show CDR1 as SGHNT and CDR2 as YENEEA. The CDR3 is CASSQIETGHYGYTF. CDR3 coding DNA: TGTGCCAGCAGCCAAATCGAGACAGGCCACTATGGCTACACCTTC.

The rearrangement joins TRBV30 to TRBJ2-1; D unclear. The CDR3 is 10 residues long. CDR1 and CDR2 (germline): GTSNPN, SVGIG (reference sequence). Trimming cost V 2 bases and J 9 bases, with 5 bases left between them. The CDR3 loop reads CAWSRVEQFF. CDR3 nucleotides: TGTGCCTGGAGTAGAGTTGAGCAGTTCTTC.

This clone occurred once. This chain links TRBV30 with TRBJ1-1; the D is unclear. The CDR3 length is 10 residues. The V and J ends lost 5 bases and 8 bases respectively, with 9 bases between them. Germline CDR1 reads GTSNPN; CDR2 reads SVGIG (reference sequence). The CDR3 bases are TGTGCCTGGGTGAACAGCGAAGCTTTCTTT. As protein: CAWVNSEAFF.

The gene calls are TRBV6-2 or TRBV6-3 and TRBJ1-1; 10 nucleotides line up with TRBD1. V lost 5 bases to trimming and J lost 0 bases; unmatched junction nucleotides: 3. CDR3 length: 15 residues. In germline, CDR1 is MNHEY, CDR2 SVGEGT. The CDR3 DNA reads TGTGCCAGCAGTCCGGACAGGGGGTTGAACACTGAAGCTTTCTTT. Amino acids: CASSPDRGLNTEAFF.

The V call is TRBV21-1, the J call TRBJ2-7; the listed D gene, TRBD2, was not tested against the DNA. TRBV21-1 is deemed a pseudogene. CDR3 length equals 14 residues. The CDR3 DNA is TGTGCCAGCAGCATCGGACTAGGGGGGAACGAGCAGTACGTC. Its protein is CASSIGLGGNEQYV.

This clone was seen more than once but under ten times. The V call is TRBV3-1 (or the pseudogene TRBV3-2), the J call TRBJ2-3, with 7 bases that match TRBD2. V dropped 0 bases and J dropped 0; count of bases not matched to a gene: 3. CDR1 and CDR2 (germline): LGHDT, YNNKEL (reference sequence). This CDR3 contains 16 residues. CDR3 DNA: TGTGCCAGCAGCCAAGATTGGGGGGGGAGCACAGATACGCAGTATTTT. Its protein is CASSQDWGGSTDTQYF.

The gene calls are TRBV2 and TRBJ2-5, with TRBD2 identical over 7 bases. The CDR3 runs 14 residues. V lost 1 base, J lost 5 bases, and 4 bases stayed unmatched. Germline V gene data show CDR1 as SNHLY and CDR2 as FYNNEI. CDR3 sequence reads: CASSEGLAGETQYF. In nucleotides, the CDR3 is TGTGCCAGCAGTGAAGGACTAGCAGGGGAGACCCAGTACTTC.

The chain has TRBV11-2 and TRBJ2-2; a weak D match, TRBD2 (5 bases). Per germline, CDR1 SGHAT and CDR2 FQNNGV. V shed 0 bases and J shed 9 bases, with 17 bases lying between them. The CDR3 has 16 residues. DNA of the CDR3: TGTGCCAGCAGCTTAGATGGAGGTCTAAACCCCCGGGAGCTGTTTTTT. Its translation is CASSLDGGLNPRELFF.

In this sample, this clone turned up once. This rearrangement joins TRBV5-6 to TRBJ2-3; TRBD2 matches 10 bases. The V segment lost 3 bases and the J segment 6 bases; nucleotides outside the gene matches: 4. Germline CDR1 and CDR2: SGHDT and YYEEEE. The CDR3 has 14 residues. CDR3 protein: CASSWGTSVDTQYF. The CDR3 nucleotides read TGTGCCAGCAGCTGGGGGACTAGCGTTGATACGCAGTATTTT.

The rearrangement links TRBV7-6 to TRBJ2-7; D call uncertain. CDR3 length: 14 amino acids. Germline lookup yields CDR1 SGHVS and CDR2 FNYEAQ. Trimming shortened V by 0 bases and J by 3 bases, and 9 bases separated the two germline ends. The chain's CDR3 is CASSLAPAGYEQYF. Here the CDR3 DNA reads TGTGCCAGCAGCTTAGCGCCAGCAGGCTACGAGCAGTACTTC.

The chain employs TRBV11-1 and TRBJ1-2, with D unresolved. The germline CDR1 and CDR2 sequences are SGHAT and FQDESV (reference sequence). The CDR3 totals 15 residues. Trimming stripped 1 base from V and 2 bases from J, with 11 bases between. The chain's CDR3 is CASSLGTGKNYGYTF. DNA for the CDR3: TGTGCCAGCAGCTTAGGGACTGGCAAGAACTATGGCTACACCTTC.